This T cell receptor beta chain appears in the sequencing data of a study of regulatory T cells in long-lasting Graves disease. The TCR beta library used iRepertoire HTBI primers with Arm-PCR amplification of CDR3. TCRdb re-derived calls from the multiplex PCR reads in MiXCR, one entry per CDR3 protein. There are 650,000 to 850,000 distinct CDR3 sequences in the sample; about 30% occur only once, and around 42% lies in the top ten. Noted time point: persistent/refractory GD, antithyroid drugs over 5 years with positive TRAb. Generation of the TCR library employed RNA extracted from PBMCs. EDTA tubes held about 9.7 milliliters of peripheral blood from each patient. Details on this clonotype: Its antigen is unidentified.

Study conclusions and caveats: Those with persistent Graves' had less TCR diversity than newly diagnosed patients. When disease was persistent, TRBV28, TRBJ1-2 and TRBJ2-5 were the favored segments.

Germline V gene sequence: CDR1 MNHGY, CDR2 SVAAGI. The CDR3 runs to 17 residues. The J segment lost 5 bases and the V segment lost 2 bases, leaving 10 bases of the junction unmatched. This rearrangement joins TRBV6-9 to TRBJ2-7; 12 bases are shared with TRBD2. The sequencing here drew on peripheral blood mononuclear cells (PBMCs), taken when the disease was refractory, from a patient treated with antithyroid drugs. This receptor was taken from a female donor with Graves disease. The CDR3 DNA reads as TGTGCCAGCAGTTATGTGACTAGCGGGAGATTTCTCCACGAGCAGTACTTC. Its translation: CASSYVTSGRFLHEQYF.